This TCR beta chain comes out of a study of T cell responses to AZD1222 COVID-19 vaccine. Study outcomes and limitations: The number of AZD1222 recipients seropositive at baseline was only five or six. There were mostly white British donors and more females than males, and clonal diversity was possibly underestimated. Regions 160-218 and 743-854 dominated among vaccine-associated CD4 TCRs spanning spike. Sampling that yielded the repertoires occurred only after the peak T cell response.

A note on this clone: Its specificity is unknown.

Only in-frame clones appear in the TCRdb table, and some are missing; sequencing was by immunoSEQ multiplex PCR. The data contain about 120,000 clones, roughly 91% of them singletons. The receptor's source is an adult in good health. Sequencing was performed on peripheral blood, taken on day 0 of AZD1222 vaccination.

The CDR3 DNA is TGTGCCACCAGAAGCGGACAGGGGGGGTACAATGAGCAGTTCTTC. Protein: CATRSGQGGYNEQFF. The chain employs TRBV15 and TRBJ2-1; 10 bases match TRBD1. The germline gives CDR1 LNHNV, CDR2 YYDKDF (reference sequence). Trimming at V came to 6 bases and at J to 4 bases, leaving 6 bases not matched to a gene. The CDR3 is 15 amino acids. Drawing the rest from reference TRBV15 and TRBJ2-1, the complete variable domain is DAMVIQNPRYQVTQFGKPVTLSCSQTLNHNVMYWYQQKSSQAPKLLFHYYDKDFNNEADTPDNFQSRRPNTSFCFLDIRSPGLGDTAMYLCATRSGQGGYNEQFFGPGTRLTVL.